Reported below is one T cell receptor (beta chain). Its antigen is unknown. cDNA libraries for TCR alpha and TCR beta, carrying sample barcodes and UMIs, came from 5'RACE with constant-segment primers. Using its own MiXCR run on the 5' RACE reads, TCRdb lists one record per CDR3 protein. The sample carries 210,000 or so distinct CDR3 sequences, approximately 30% recorded once. Trimming shortened V by 4 bases and J by 1 base, and 14 bases separated the two germline ends. The germline V gene encodes CDR1 GTSNPN and CDR2 SVGIG (reference sequence). The CDR3 has 14 amino acids. These data are taken from a study of T-cell memory formation after mild COVID-19. Whole-study findings and limits: Most CD4+ clones that shrank were in CM and EM, while CD8+ ones turned up in EMRA.

Sequenced sample: PBMCs or a T cell subset sorted from them (not recorded which). J is TRBJ2-7 and V is TRBV30, with D perhaps TRBD1 (6 bases). The TCR was taken from an adult woman who had mild COVID-19 (a few samples of this study predate the infection). Cell type and time point are not known. CDR3 DNA sequence: TGTGCCTGGAATCAGGGGACGGTATCCTACGAGCAGTACTTC. Protein product: CAWNQGTVSYEQYF. Full variable domain (remainder filled in from reference TRBV30 and TRBJ2-7): SQTIHQWPATLVQPVGSPLSLECTVEGTSNPNLYWYRQAAGRGLQLLFYSVGIGQISSEVPQNLSASRPQDRQFILSSKKLLLSDSGFYLCAWNQGTVSYEQYFGPGTRLTVT.